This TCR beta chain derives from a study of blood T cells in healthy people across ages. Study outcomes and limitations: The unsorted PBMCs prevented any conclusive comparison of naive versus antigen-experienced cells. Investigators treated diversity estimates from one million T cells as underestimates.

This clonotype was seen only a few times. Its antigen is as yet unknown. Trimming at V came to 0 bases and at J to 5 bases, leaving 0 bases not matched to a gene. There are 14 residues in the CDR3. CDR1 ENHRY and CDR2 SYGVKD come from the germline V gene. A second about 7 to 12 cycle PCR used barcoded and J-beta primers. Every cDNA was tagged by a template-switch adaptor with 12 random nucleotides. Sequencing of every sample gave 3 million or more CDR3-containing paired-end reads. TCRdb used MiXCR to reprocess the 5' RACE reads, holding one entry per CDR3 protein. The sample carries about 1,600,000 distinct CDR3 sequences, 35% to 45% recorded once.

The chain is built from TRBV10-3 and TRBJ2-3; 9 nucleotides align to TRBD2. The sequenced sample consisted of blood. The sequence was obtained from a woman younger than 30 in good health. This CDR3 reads CAISESAGGDTQYF. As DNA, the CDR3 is TGTGCCATCAGTGAGTCAGCGGGGGGAGATACGCAGTATTTT.